This T cell receptor (beta chain) stems from a study of shared clonotypes between healthy human individuals. Whole-study context: Plates per donor: three CD4 naive, three CD4 memory, two CD8 naive, one CD8 memory.

The table came from immunoSEQ multiplex PCR; TCRdb's copy has only in-frame clones and leaves some out. The sample lists 2 million to 2.5 million clones, approximately 94% seen once, with more than 0.1% in the top ten. The germline V gene has CDR1 GTSNPN and CDR2 SVGIG (reference sequence). Trimming cost V 4 bases and J 7 bases; bases outside gene matches: 11. CDR3 length equals 16 residues. The table lists this clone with a few counts. The clonotype was recovered from a man between 18 and 29 years old in good health. The sample comprised naive CD4+ T cells sorted from blood. Subset denoted: CD45RA+ positively selected. The chain joins TRBV30 to TRBJ1-6; 9 nucleotides match TRBD1. CDR3: CAWKGYRTGANSPLHF. The CDR3 DNA reads as TGTGCCTGGAAAGGTTATCGGACAGGGGCCAATTCACCCCTCCACTTT.